This passage covers 28 T cell receptor beta chains from one sample sequenced in a study of tumor-infiltrating lymphocytes in localized non-small cell lung cancer. Clones were sequenced by immunoSEQ multiplex PCR, and TCRdb holds only the in-frame ones, with some missing. The data show about 6,000 clones, over 65% seen once. The sequenced sample was lung tumor tissue. Receptors originate from a human donor with non-small cell lung cancer.

A word on this clone: The sample contains more than one DNA sequence encoding this CDR3. The J gene is TRBJ2-1, the V gene TRBV5-1, with 11 bases aligning to TRBD2. The CDR3 has 15 amino acids. Trimming took 7 bases from V and 7 from J; bases not matched to a gene: 10. CDR1 and CDR2 from the germline V gene are SGHRS and YFSETQ. In nucleotides, the CDR3 is TGCGCCAGCGCCCCACTAGCGGGAGTAGGTAATGAGCAGTTCTTC. Its protein product is CASAPLAGVGNEQFF.

This chain links TRBV14 with TRBJ2-2; D is unresolved. The CDR3 is made up of 12 amino acids. V was shortened by 5 bases and J by 4 bases, with 5 bases between the two germline ends. Germline V CDR1 and CDR2: SGHDN, FVKESK. The CDR3 here is CASSRGTGELFF. The CDR3 nucleotides are TGTGCCAGCAGCAGAGGCACCGGGGAGCTGTTTTTT.

The chain uses TRBV25-1 and TRBJ2-5, with a tentative D call TRBD2 (7 bases). V dropped 6 bases and J dropped 1 base, with 12 bases sitting between them. The germline V gene encodes CDR1 MGHDK and CDR2 SYGVNS. This CDR3 is built from 14 residues. CDR3 region: CASRGGASQETQYF. CDR3 nucleotide sequence: TGTGCCAGCAGGGGGGGGGCGTCCCAAGAGACCCAGTACTTC.

This clone has a handful of counts. This chain joins TRBV7-2 and TRBJ1-2, with unresolved D. Trimming removed 0 bases at V and 0 bases at J, with 5 bases between. Germline V gene sequence: CDR1 SGHTA, CDR2 FQGNSA. This CDR3 comprises 14 residues. In DNA form, the CDR3 reads TGTGCCAGCAGCTTAGCGCCGGCTAACTATGGCTACACCTTC. Amino acids: CASSLAPANYGYTF.

This rearrangement joins TRBV19 to TRBJ1-5; 8 bases map to TRBD1. CDR1 is LNHDA, CDR2 SQIVND, per germline (reference sequence). The V and J ends lost 7 bases and 5 bases, in that order; junction bases with no gene match: 4. The CDR3 sequence is 13 residues long. CDR3 sequence: CASKNRGDQPQHF. The CDR3 coding sequence is TGTGCCAGTAAAAACAGGGGGGATCAGCCCCAGCATTTT.

This clone was recorded only once. The chain is built from TRBV19 and TRBJ2-2; possibly TRBD1 or TRBD2 for D (5 bases each). Germline V lookup: CDR1 LNHDA, CDR2 SQIVND (reference sequence). The ends were cut back, 6 bases at V and 5 bases at J, with 10 bases in the middle. The CDR3 covers 13 residues. DNA of the CDR3: TGTGCCAGTAGCTCGAGGGGTACCGGGGAGCTGTTTTTT. This translates into CASSSRGTGELFF.

CDR3 residues: CASSGGQLFTEAFF. CDR3 bases: TGTGCCAGCAGTGGGGGACAGCTCTTCACTGAAGCTTTCTTT. The chain is built from TRBV2 and TRBJ1-1; 7 bases agree with TRBD1. After removal of 4 bases from V and 4 bases from J, the junction contained 6 bases not matched to a gene. The CDR3 spans 14 residues. Germline V gene sequence: CDR1 SNHLY, CDR2 FYNNEI.

The chain is built from TRBV7-9 and TRBJ2-1; TRBD1 might be the D (6 bases). V dropped 4 bases and J dropped 0 bases, with 7 bases sitting between them. The CDR3 runs to 14 residues. Germline assignment: CDR1 SEHNR and CDR2 FQNEAQ (reference sequence). CDR3 DNA: TGTGCCAGCAGCTGGACAGTCTCCTACAATGAGCAGTTCTTC. This encodes CASSWTVSYNEQFF.

This chain uses TRBV11-3 with TRBJ2-5; D gene unclear. CDR1 and CDR2 (germline): SGHNT, YENEEA. CDR3 length: 15 residues. Trimming stripped 4 bases from V and 2 bases from J, with 14 bases between. CDR3 protein: CASSSPVFDQETQYF. The CDR3, as DNA: TGTGCCAGCAGCTCCCCCGTTTTTGATCAAGAGACCCAGTACTTC.

V is TRBV5-1 and J is TRBJ2-3; TRBD2 aligns across 16 bases. Germline V gene sequence: CDR1 SGHRS, CDR2 YFSETQ. The CDR3 is made up of 15 amino acids. V trimming: 3 bases; J trimming: 6 bases; junction bases outside the gene matches: 1. The CDR3 bases are TGCGCCAGCAGCTCGGGACTAGCGGGAGGGGATACGCAGTATTTT. Translated: CASSSGLAGGDTQYF.

V usage is TRBV6-1 and J usage is TRBJ1-2, with D perhaps TRBD1 (6 bases). V lost 8 bases to trimming and J lost 4 bases, with 26 bases between them. Germline CDR1 MNHNS, CDR2 SASEGT. This CDR3 contains 17 residues. The CDR3 DNA is TGTGCCAGCTCTGAAGCCGAGGGGGGCAGGTTGCTCTATGGCTACACCTTC. This gives the protein CASSEAEGGRLLYGYTF.

The table lists this clone with a few counts. The chain employs TRBV6-4 and TRBJ1-1; 11 positions match TRBD1. CDR3 length: 15 amino acids. Germline CDR1 and CDR2: MRHNA and SNTAGT. Trimming cost V 0 bases and J 4 bases; bases outside gene matches: 1. The CDR3 nucleotides read TGTGCCAGCAGTGACTCGGGGACAGGGGGCACTGAAGCTTTCTTT. Its protein is CASSDSGTGGTEAFF.

This clone has a handful of counts. CDR3 nucleotide sequence: TGTGCCAGCAGTTACTCGAGACCCCCTTCGGACACTGAAGCTTTCTTT. This sequence encodes CASSYSRPPSDTEAFF. The chain combines TRBV6-5 with TRBJ1-1; D remains unclear. The CDR3 has 16 amino acids. V lost 0 bases and J 3 bases, leaving 14 bases between the germline ends. Looked up from germline, CDR1 is MNHEY and CDR2 is SVGAGI.

This chain uses TRBV19 with TRBJ2-7, with D unresolved. The germline V gene encodes CDR1 LNHDA and CDR2 SQIVND (reference sequence). The CDR3 contains 12 residues. Between the trimmed V and J ends, which lost 5 bases and 4 bases, there was a span of 9 bases. The CDR3 spells CASSRSRYEQYF. The CDR3 DNA is TGTGCCAGTAGTCGAAGCCGGTACGAGCAGTACTTC.

The chain is built from TRBV5-4 and TRBJ2-2; D ambiguous. This CDR3 is 17 amino acids long. Germline loops: CDR1 SGHNT, CDR2 YYREEE (reference sequence). Between the trimmed V and J ends, which lost 4 bases and 1 base, there was a span of 17 bases. DNA for the CDR3: TGTGCCAGCAGCCTTGGGCCGGGCCTAGGGAACACCGGGGAGCTGTTTTTT. Translated: CASSLGPGLGNTGELFF.

The table lists this clone with a count of one. This chain uses TRBV11-3 with TRBJ2-7; 8 nucleotides agree with TRBD2. Germline V gene lookup returns CDR1 SGHNT and CDR2 YENEEA. Trimming at V came to 5 bases and at J to 2 bases, leaving 11 bases not matched to a gene. The CDR3 consists of 16 residues. In nucleotides, the CDR3 is TGTGCCAGCAGCCTCAGGAGCGGGAGAAAGACCTACGAGCAGTACTTC. Encoded protein: CASSLRSGRKTYEQYF.

The rearrangement joins TRBV7-7 to TRBJ1-5, with D uncertain. The CDR3 contains 10 residues. With 6 bases removed from V and 4 bases from J, the gap between germline ends came to 1 base. From germline, CDR1 is SSHAT and CDR2 FNYEAQ (reference sequence). The CDR3, as DNA: TGTGCCAGCAGGAATCAGCCCCAGCATTTT. Translation: CASRNQPQHF.

This clone was observed once. The chain combines TRBV5-6 with TRBJ2-1; 8 nucleotides align to TRBD1. The CDR3 length is 15 residues. Germline lookup yields CDR1 SGHDT and CDR2 YYEEEE. The junction had 3 bases not matched to a gene; V was cut back by 4 bases and J by 0 bases. The CDR3, as DNA: TGTGCCAGCAGCCCCACAGGGGGCTCCTACAATGAGCAGTTCTTC. Amino acid sequence: CASSPTGGSYNEQFF.

The chain uses TRBV9 and TRBJ2-7; 9 bases are a match to TRBD1. V shed 1 base and J 7 bases; nucleotides not matched to a gene: 12. This CDR3 has 16 residues. The germline V gene encodes CDR1 SGDLS and CDR2 YYNGEE. The CDR3 region is CASSVTPGQGFEEQYF. Written as DNA, the CDR3 is TGTGCCAGCAGCGTAACACCGGGACAGGGTTTCGAAGAGCAGTACTTC.

The rearrangement uses TRBV5-1 and TRBJ1-2; no reliable D call. This CDR3 spans 15 amino acids. The V and J ends lost 1 base and 0 bases respectively, with 10 bases between them. Germline CDR1 reads SGHRS; CDR2 reads YFSETQ. The CDR3 spells CASSLPGFTNYGYTF. CDR3 in DNA: TGCGCCAGCAGCTTGCCTGGATTCACTAACTATGGCTACACCTTC.

The CDR3 bases are TGTGCCAGCAGCTTGGTGGACAGGGTTATGCCCTACGAGCAGTACTTC. Amino acids: CASSLVDRVMPYEQYF. V is TRBV5-5 and J is TRBJ2-7; TRBD1 matches 8 bases. CDR3 size: 16 residues. Germline-derived CDR1 and CDR2 are SGHKS and YYEKEE (reference sequence). After removal of 0 bases from V and 2 bases from J, the junction contained 7 bases not matched to a gene.

This clone showed up just once. The gene calls are TRBV7-2 and TRBJ2-1; tentatively, D is TRBD1 (5 bases). CDR1 and CDR2 (germline): SGHTA, FQGNSA. The CDR3 extends over 16 amino acids. Trimming cost V 5 bases and J 1 base, with 15 bases left between them. CDR3 protein: CASSAGRGWSYNEQFF. For the CDR3, the DNA is TGTGCCAGCAGCGCCGGAAGGGGATGGTCCTACAATGAGCAGTTCTTC.

This chain joins TRBV11-3 and TRBJ2-7; D not certain. The germline CDR1 and CDR2 sequences are SGHNT and YENEEA. V was shortened by 1 base and J by 0 bases, with 7 bases between the two germline ends. The CDR3 consists of 14 residues. The CDR3 loop is CASSLAGSSYEQYF. The DNA for the CDR3 is TGTGCCAGCAGCTTAGCCGGTAGCTCCTACGAGCAGTACTTC.

The V gene is TRBV5-4, the J gene TRBJ2-7, with a tentative D call TRBD1 (6 bases). Germline V gives CDR1 SGHNT, CDR2 YYREEE (reference sequence). Trimming took off 2 bases at V and 4 bases at J, with 7 bases between the two ends. The CDR3 has 12 residues. CDR3 protein: CASSFGQYEQYF. Here the CDR3 DNA reads TGTGCCAGCAGCTTCGGACAGTACGAGCAGTACTTC. The whole variable domain, filled in from reference TRBV5-4 and TRBJ2-7, reads ETGVTQSPTHLIKTRGQQVTLRCSSQSGHNTVSWYQQALGQGPQFIFQYYREEENGRGNFPPRFSGLQFPNYSSELNVNALELDDSALYLCASSFGQYEQYFGPGTRLTVT.

This chain connects TRBV11-2 to TRBJ2-1; 9 nucleotides align to TRBD2. Unmatched junction bases numbered 4, after V lost 5 bases and J lost 2 bases. Germline loops: CDR1 SGHAT, CDR2 FQNNGV. The CDR3 is 15 residues long. The CDR3 region is CASSRLAATYNEQFF. The CDR3 DNA reads as TGTGCCAGCAGCCGACTAGCGGCAACCTACAATGAGCAGTTCTTC.

The V call is TRBV10-3, the J call TRBJ1-4; 7 bases match TRBD1. With V trimmed by 6 bases and J by 4 bases, 5 bases remained unmatched. Germline V gene sequence: CDR1 ENHRY, CDR2 SYGVKD. This CDR3 has 14 amino acids. Here the CDR3 reads CAISRGQLNEKLFF. CDR3 sequence (DNA): TGTGCCATCAGCCGGGGACAGCTTAATGAAAAACTGTTTTTT.

The V and J genes are TRBV30 and TRBJ2-6; D is uncertain. CDR1 is GTSNPN, CDR2 SVGIG, per germline (reference sequence). V was clipped by 1 base and J by 0 bases, with 13 bases between them. CDR3 length equals 17 residues. CDR3 DNA sequence: TGTGCCTGGAGTGAGTCCTCAGGAGTCTCTGGGGCCAACGTCCTGACTTTC. Encoded protein: CAWSESSGVSGANVLTF.

This clone was found a few times. The chain is built from TRBV10-3 and TRBJ2-7; unclear D gene. Germline V gene data show CDR1 as ENHRY and CDR2 as SYGVKD. Trimming stripped 3 bases from V and 3 bases from J, with 6 bases between. CDR3 size: 12 residues. The CDR3, as DNA: TGTGCCATCAGTGAATGGGGCTACGAGCAGTACTTC. Translated: CAISEWGYEQYF.